This T cell receptor (beta chain) was captured in a study of control samples from healthy donors and cancer patients. This clone was observed a few times. Here immunoSEQ multiplex PCR was the method, and the copy in TCRdb shows in-frame clones only, minus some. The repertoire has 200,000 or so clones, 85% to 95% of them found once; the top ten carry less than 1.6%. This receptor was identified in a man aged 45-60 years in good health. Sequencing used blood.

CDR3 coding DNA: TGTGCCAGTAGTATAAACATCAATCAGCCCCAGCATTTT. The encoded protein is CASSININQPQHF. The rearrangement uses TRBV19 and TRBJ1-5; D remains unclear. The germline V and J ends were trimmed by 2 bases and 3 bases, with 5 bases remaining between them. The CDR3 consists of 13 residues. Germline CDR1 reads LNHDA; CDR2 reads SQIVND (reference sequence).